This T cell receptor (beta chain) was identified during a study of identifying expanded T cells in peripheral blood. Findings of the study overall: Across healthy donors, higher total template counts meant significantly greater roughly 2-week count variance. Technical replicates showed around 1.2 changed clones; approximately 2 weeks roughly 18; four weeks 19.

Here immunoSEQ multiplex PCR was the method, and the copy in TCRdb shows in-frame clones only, minus some. The table shows 60,000 to 70,000 clones, with around 81% occurring only once. Collection occurred without any documented infections or immune events in donors. This clone was detected once. The antigen remains unidentified. The germline V gene has CDR1 SNHLY and CDR2 FYNNEI. V was cut by 7 bases and J by 1 base, with 8 bases left in between. This CDR3 comprises 13 residues. The sequenced sample consisted of blood. This TCR was sampled from a person aged 18-69 years in good health. This rearrangement joins TRBV2 to TRBJ1-5; D not certain. This chain's CDR3 is CASTMESNQPQHF. DNA for the CDR3: TGTGCCAGCACGATGGAGAGCAATCAGCCCCAGCATTTT.